This TCR beta chain was profiled in a study of shared clonotypes between healthy human individuals. Study-level information: Each donor's CD4 naive and CD4 memory cells filled three plates apiece, CD8 naive two, and CD8 memory one. The study, taken as a whole, reports: Several donors showed sharing of approximately 5% of naive CD4 clonotypes.

The V and J ends lost 4 bases and 0 bases respectively, with 10 bases between them. Germline CDR1 is MDHEN and CDR2 is SYDVKM. This CDR3 region has 14 residues. Using immunoSEQ multiplex PCR, the repertoire was profiled, and TCRdb retains in-frame clones only, with some absent. The data contain about 2 million clones, about 94% of them singletons. On this clone itself: Its cognate antigen is unknown.

Only CD45RO-negative cells positively selected for CCR7 counted as naive CD8 cells, so terminally differentiated effector memory CD45RA+ cells were excluded. This chain uses TRBV28 with TRBJ2-7, with a possible D match to TRBD1 (5 bases). This sequence was found in a man younger than 35 in good health. The source material was naive CD8+ T cells sorted from blood. CDR3 bases: TGTGCCAGCAGTTCTAGACAGACCTCCTACGAGCAGTACTTC. It codes for CASSSRQTSYEQYF.